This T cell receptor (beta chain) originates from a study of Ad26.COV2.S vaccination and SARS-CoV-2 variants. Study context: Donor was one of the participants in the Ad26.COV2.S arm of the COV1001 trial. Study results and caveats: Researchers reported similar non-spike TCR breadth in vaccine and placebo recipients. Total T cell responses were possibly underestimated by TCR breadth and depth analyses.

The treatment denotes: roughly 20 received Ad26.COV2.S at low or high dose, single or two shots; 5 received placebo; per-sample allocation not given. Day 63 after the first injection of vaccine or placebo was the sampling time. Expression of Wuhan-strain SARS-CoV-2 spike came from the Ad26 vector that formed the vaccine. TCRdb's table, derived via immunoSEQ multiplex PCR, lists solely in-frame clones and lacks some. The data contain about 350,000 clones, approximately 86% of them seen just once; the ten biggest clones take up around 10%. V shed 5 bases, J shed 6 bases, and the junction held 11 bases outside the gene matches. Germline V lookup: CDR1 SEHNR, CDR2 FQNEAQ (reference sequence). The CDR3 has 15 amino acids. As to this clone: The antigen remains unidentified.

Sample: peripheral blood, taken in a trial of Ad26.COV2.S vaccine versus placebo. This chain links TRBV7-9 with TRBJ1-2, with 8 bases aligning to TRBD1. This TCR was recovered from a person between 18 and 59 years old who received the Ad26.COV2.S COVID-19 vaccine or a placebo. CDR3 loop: CASSLPETGDDGYTF. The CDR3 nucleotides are TGTGCCAGCAGCCTTCCCGAGACAGGGGATGATGGCTACACCTTC. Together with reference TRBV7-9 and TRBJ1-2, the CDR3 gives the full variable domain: DTGVSQNPRHKITKRGQNVTFRCDPISEHNRLYWYRQTLGQGPEFLTYFQNEAQLEKSRLLSDRFSAERPKGSFSTLEIQRTEQGDSAMYLCASSLPETGDDGYTFGSGTRLTVV.